The 6 T cell receptor beta chains below were found in one sample sequenced in a study of CD8+ T cells in alopecia areata. Isolated RNA was reverse transcribed into cDNA used as the sequencing template. Profiling relied on immunoSEQ multiplex PCR, and the TCRdb table lists in-frame clones only, not all of them. The sample carries some 180,000 clones, more than 60% recorded once. The material was CD4+ T cells sorted from blood, obtained at week 0. The receptor source for this set is a human donor with alopecia areata.

This rearrangement joins TRBV9 to TRBJ2-7, with 8 bases fitting TRBD2. The CDR3 covers 14 residues. Per the germline V gene, CDR1 is SGDLS and CDR2 is YYNGEE. J gave up 2 bases and V 0 bases, and 1 base lay outside the gene matches. CDR3 nucleotide sequence: TGTGCCAGCAGCGTAGCGGGGGGGCCCTACGAGCAGTACTTC. Amino acids: CASSVAGGPYEQYF.

This clone was detected only once. This chain links TRBV9 with TRBJ1-6; a possible D gene is TRBD1 (5 bases). Germline CDR1 is SGDLS and CDR2 is YYNGEE. This CDR3 region has 17 residues. Deletions cut 1 base from V and 12 bases from J, with 23 bases between. The CDR3 nucleotides are TGTGCCAGCAGCGTAATCCCCGCCGGGGCAGGGTATATACCCCTCCACTTT. Protein: CASSVIPAGAGYIPLHF.

This chain joins TRBV19 and TRBJ1-2; 7 bases align to TRBD1. J gave up 2 bases and V 9 bases, and 6 bases lay outside the gene matches. Germline CDR1 LNHDA, CDR2 SQIVND (reference sequence). This CDR3 comprises 13 residues. The CDR3 sequence: CASTDRFNYGYTF. CDR3 coding DNA: TGTGCCAGCACGGACAGGTTCAACTATGGCTACACCTTC.

This chain connects TRBV18 to TRBJ1-3; D might be TRBD1 (5 bases). Germline V gene sequence: CDR1 KGHSH, CDR2 LQKENI. Trimming removed 6 bases at V and 4 bases at J, with 16 bases between. The CDR3 runs to 15 residues. CDR3 coding DNA: TGTGCCAGCTCTCCCGACAGATCCGGGGGAAACACCATATATTTT. Translation gives CASSPDRSGGNTIYF.

The chain has TRBV19 and TRBJ1-6; weak D call: TRBD1 (5 bases). The CDR3 extends over 14 amino acids. V was cut by 3 bases and J by 7 bases, with 10 bases left in between. Germline CDR1 LNHDA, CDR2 SQIVND (reference sequence). CDR3 region: CASSIGAANSPLHF. The CDR3 DNA sequence: TGTGCCAGTAGTATCGGGGCAGCGAATTCACCCCTCCACTTT.

This chain uses TRBV19 with TRBJ2-1, with D perhaps matching TRBD2 (7 bases). Germline V gene data show CDR1 as LNHDA and CDR2 as SQIVND (reference sequence). The CDR3 is 16 amino acids. V gave up 5 bases and J gave up 8 bases, with 22 bases separating them. The CDR3 protein is CASSARGGAPFDEQFF. The DNA for the CDR3 is TGTGCCAGTAGTGCCCGAGGGGGGGCACCTTTCGATGAGCAGTTCTTC.